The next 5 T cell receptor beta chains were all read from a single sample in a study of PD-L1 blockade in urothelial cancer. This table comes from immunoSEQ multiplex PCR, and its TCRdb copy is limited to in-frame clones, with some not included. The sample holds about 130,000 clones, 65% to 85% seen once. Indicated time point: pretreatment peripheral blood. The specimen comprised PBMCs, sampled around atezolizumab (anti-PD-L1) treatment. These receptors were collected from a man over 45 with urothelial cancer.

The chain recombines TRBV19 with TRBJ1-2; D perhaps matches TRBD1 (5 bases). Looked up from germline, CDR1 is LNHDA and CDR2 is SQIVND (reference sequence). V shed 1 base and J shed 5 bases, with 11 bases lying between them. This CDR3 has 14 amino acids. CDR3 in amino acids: CASSIGAEGYGYTF. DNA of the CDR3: TGTGCCAGTAGTATAGGAGCGGAGGGGTATGGCTACACCTTC.

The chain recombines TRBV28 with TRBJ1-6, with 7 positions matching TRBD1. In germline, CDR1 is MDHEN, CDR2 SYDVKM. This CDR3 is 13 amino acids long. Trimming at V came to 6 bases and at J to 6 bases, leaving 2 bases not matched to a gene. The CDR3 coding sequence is TGTGCCAGCAGCCGGGACAGTAATTCACCCCTCCACTTT. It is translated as CASSRDSNSPLHF.

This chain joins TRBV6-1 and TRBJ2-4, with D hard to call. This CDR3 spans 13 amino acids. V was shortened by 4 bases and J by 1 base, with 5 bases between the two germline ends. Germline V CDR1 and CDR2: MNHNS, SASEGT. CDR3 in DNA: TGTGCCAGCAGTGCCCGGGCCAAAAACATTCAGTACTTC. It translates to CASSARAKNIQYF.

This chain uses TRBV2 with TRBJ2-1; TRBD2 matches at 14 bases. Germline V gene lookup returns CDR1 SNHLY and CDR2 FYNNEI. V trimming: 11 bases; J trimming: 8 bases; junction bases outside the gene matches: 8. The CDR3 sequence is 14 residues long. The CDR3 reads CAGSGTSGRHEQFF. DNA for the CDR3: TGTGCCGGATCCGGGACTAGCGGGAGACATGAGCAGTTCTTC.

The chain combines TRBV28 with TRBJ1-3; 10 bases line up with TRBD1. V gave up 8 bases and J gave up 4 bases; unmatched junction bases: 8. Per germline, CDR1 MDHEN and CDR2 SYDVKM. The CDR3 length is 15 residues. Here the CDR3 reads CASGRPGQGGNTIYF. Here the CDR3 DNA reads TGTGCCAGCGGCCGACCGGGACAGGGGGGAAACACCATATATTTT.